Each of the 3 T cell receptor beta chains below was sequenced from the same sample in a study of blood T cells in healthy people across ages. The second PCR ran about 6 to 12 cycles with a sample-barcoded 5' primer and J-beta primers. TCRdb recomputed calls from the 5' RACE reads with MiXCR, one row per CDR3 protein. The sample yields hundreds of thousands of distinct CDR3 sequences, 49% seen once. The sample taken for sequencing was blood. The receptors were gathered from a woman aged 60-75 years in good health.

Turning to this clonotype: Just one base apart from a much larger clone, this may be a read error. J is TRBJ2-7 and V is TRBV20-1; D not certain. This CDR3 is built from 12 residues. The V and J ends lost 1 base and 0 bases respectively, with 4 bases between them. Germline CDR1 reads DFQATT; CDR2 reads SNEGSKA (reference sequence). The CDR3 sequence: CSARGSSYEQYF. CDR3 in DNA: TGCAGTGCTAGAGGGAGCTCCTACGAGCAGTACTTC.

The rearrangement links TRBV28 to TRBJ1-2; D is unresolved. The V gene's germline CDR1 is MDHEN and CDR2 SYDVKM. The V end was cut by 2 bases, the J end by 6 bases, with 10 bases between. The CDR3 is 13 amino acids. As DNA, the CDR3 is TGTGCCAGCAGTTTAAATTTAGGGAATGGCTACACCTTC. As protein: CASSLNLGNGYTF.

The sample holds a few counts of this clonotype. The CDR3 is CSAPDGGYTF. The CDR3 coding sequence is TGCAGTGCCCCTGATGGTGGCTACACCTTC. The chain combines TRBV20-1 with TRBJ1-2; D not certain. Germline CDR1 and CDR2: DFQATT and SNEGSKA (reference sequence). The CDR3 has 10 residues. The ends were cut back, 6 bases at V and 7 bases at J, with 9 bases in the middle.